The clone carrying this T cell receptor (beta chain) was seen at least ten times. This record belongs to a study of blood T cells in healthy people across ages. Study in general: About one barcoded beta molecule per two T cells was captured by template switching.

PCR was performed a second time for about 7 to 12 cycles using a sample-barcoded 5' primer and a J-beta primer mix. In TCRdb, the 5' RACE reads were re-called with MiXCR into one record per CDR3 protein. Of 630,000 or so distinct CDR3 sequences in the sample, about 30% are singletons; the top ten hold 15% to 19%. Germline V gene sequence: CDR1 SGHNT, CDR2 YYREEE (reference sequence). The V end was cut by 4 bases, the J end by 3 bases, with 10 bases between. CDR3 size: 13 residues. This sequence joins TRBV5-4 and TRBJ2-5, with D tentatively TRBD1 (5 bases). Input material: blood. This receptor was taken from a woman of 80 years or more in good health. CDR3 in DNA: TGTGCCAGCAGCCCAAAGACAGAAGAGACCCAGTACTTC. Translation: CASSPKTEETQYF.